Sequencing of this TCR beta chain was carried out in a study of cytomegalovirus exposure and HLA in healthy donors. General study points: Some V segments (TRBV6-2 and TRBV6-3 among them) were excluded as indistinguishable. A later analysis associated 16,000 or so TCR beta sequences with HLA alleles at a 0.05 false discovery rate.

Trimming took 0 bases from V and 5 from J; bases not matched to a gene: 4. Germline V gives CDR1 SGHNT, CDR2 YYREEE (reference sequence). The CDR3 has 15 residues. Of note for this clone: The antigen is unknown.

PCR used 60 Vbeta primers and 13 Jbeta primers. Assay used: immunoSEQ multiplex PCR; TCRdb lists only in-frame clones, some missing. The profile shows 85,000 to 100,000 clones, 60% to 75% of them singletons. The sample comprised PBMCs. The V call is TRBV5-4, the J call TRBJ2-7; 11 nucleotides align to TRBD2. The TCR sequence derives from a man in his 60s in good health and CMV-seronegative. The CDR3 DNA follows: TGTGCCAGCAGCTTGGTAGCGGGAGGGGGCCACGAGCAGTACTTC. It is translated as CASSLVAGGGHEQYF.